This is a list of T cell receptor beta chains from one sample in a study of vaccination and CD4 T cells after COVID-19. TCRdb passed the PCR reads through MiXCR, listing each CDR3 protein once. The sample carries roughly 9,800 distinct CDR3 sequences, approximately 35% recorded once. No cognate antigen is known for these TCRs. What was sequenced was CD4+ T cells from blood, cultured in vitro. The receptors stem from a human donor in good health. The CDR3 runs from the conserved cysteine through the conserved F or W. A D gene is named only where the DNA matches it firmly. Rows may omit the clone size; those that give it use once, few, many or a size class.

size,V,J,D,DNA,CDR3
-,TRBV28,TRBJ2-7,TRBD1,TGTGCCAGCAGTTGGGTCCTTTTTCGACAGGGGCGGGTCGAGCAGTACTTC,CASSWVLFRQGRVEQYF
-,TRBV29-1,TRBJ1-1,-,TGCAGCGTTGACTACGGAACAACTGAAGCTTTCTTT,CSVDYGTTEAFF
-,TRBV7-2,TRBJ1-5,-,TGTGCCAGCAGCTTAAACAAGGTCGAGCCCCAGCATTTT,CASSLNKVEPQHF
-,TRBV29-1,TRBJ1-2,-,TGCAGCGTTGAAACAGTATCGTACACCTTC,CSVETVSYTF
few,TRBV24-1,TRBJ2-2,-,TGTGCCACCAGTGAAACCCGGGACACCGGGGAGCTGTTTTTT,CATSETRDTGELFF
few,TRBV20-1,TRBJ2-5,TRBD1,TGCAGTCCCCGGACAGGCCTGAGGGAGACCCAGTACTTC,CSPRTGLRETQYF
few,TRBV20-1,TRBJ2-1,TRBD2,TGCAGTGCTAGAGGAACCGGGACTAGCGGGGGGGGCTACAATGAGCAGTTCTTC,CSARGTGTSGGGYNEQFF
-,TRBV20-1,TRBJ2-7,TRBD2,TGCAGTGCCCCACTAGCGACCCTCTACGAGCAGTACTTC,CSAPLATLYEQYF
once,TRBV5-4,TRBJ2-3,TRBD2,TGTGCCAGCAGCAGCAAACTAGCGGGAGGGCCGGTCGATACGCAGTATTTT,CASSSKLAGGPVDTQYF
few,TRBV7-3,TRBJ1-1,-,TGTGCCAGCAGCCTACAGGGTCCGAACACTGAAGCTTTCTTT,CASSLQGPNTEAFF
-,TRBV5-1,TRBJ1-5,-,TGCGCCAGCAGCTTGGTCCCTTCGAGCAATCAGCCCCAGCATTTT,CASSLVPSSNQPQHF
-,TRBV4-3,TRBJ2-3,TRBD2,TGCGCCAGCAGCCAAGATCTAGCGGGGAGCACAGATACGCAGTATTTT,CASSQDLAGSTDTQYF
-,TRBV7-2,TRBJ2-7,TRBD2,TGTGCCAGCAGCTCCAGGACTAGCGGGGATCGCTACGAGCAGTACTTC,CASSSRTSGDRYEQYF
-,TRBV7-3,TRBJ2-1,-,TGTGCCAGCAGCCGCGGGATGGGCAATGAGCAGTTCTTC,CASSRGMGNEQFF
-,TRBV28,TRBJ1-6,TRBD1,TGTGCCAGCAGGGCGGGGACAGTAGCAGGACCCCTCCACTTT,CASRAGTVAGPLHF
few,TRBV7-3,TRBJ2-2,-,TGTGCCAGCAGCCTACAGCTATCTGGGGCCGGGGAGCTGTTTTTT,CASSLQLSGAGELFF